The 5 T cell receptor beta chains below all came from one sample that was sequenced in a study of T-cell memory formation after mild COVID-19. Using its own MiXCR run on the 5' RACE reads, TCRdb lists one record per CDR3 protein. The repertoire consists of about 110,000 distinct CDR3 sequences, with about a fifth occurring once and the leading ten covering around 41%. Sequenced material: PBMCs or a T cell subset sorted from them (not recorded which). The receptors derive from a man aged 18 to 35 who had mild COVID-19 (a few samples of this study predate the infection). Cell type and time point are not known.

The V call is TRBV20-1, the J call TRBJ2-3; 10 bases align to TRBD2. The CDR3 extends over 16 amino acids. The V segment lost 3 bases and the J segment 6 bases; nucleotides outside the gene matches: 12. The germline CDR1 and CDR2 sequences are DFQATT and SNEGSKA (reference sequence). The CDR3 sequence: CSARPLAGVMGDTQYF. The DNA of the CDR3 is TGCAGTGCTAGGCCCCTAGCGGGGGTTATGGGGGATACGCAGTATTTT.

The chain has TRBV4-3 and TRBJ1-3; no clear D gene. CDR3 size: 15 residues. V was pared by 5 bases and J by 1 base, with 12 bases between. Germline V CDR1 and CDR2: LGHNA, YSLEER. The CDR3 DNA follows: TGCGCCAGCAGCGTCTGGTTTGGGTCTGGAAACACCATATATTTT. Translating gives CASSVWFGSGNTIYF.

This clonotype was detected a few times. This chain links TRBV7-9 with TRBJ2-3; the match to TRBD1 covers 10 bases. CDR1 and CDR2 (germline): SEHNR, FQNEAQ (reference sequence). V lost 5 bases to trimming and J lost 3 bases; unmatched junction nucleotides: 5. The CDR3 length is 15 residues. Here the CDR3 reads CASSRRDRGTDTQYF. The DNA of the CDR3 is TGTGCCAGCAGCCGCCGGGACAGGGGAACAGATACGCAGTATTTT.

This clonotype has at least ten counts. The chain uses TRBV5-1 and TRBJ2-1; D may match TRBD1 or TRBD2 (5 bases each). V lost 1 base to trimming and J lost 4 bases, with 12 bases between them. CDR3 size: 15 residues. CDR1 is SGHRS and CDR2 is YFSETQ in the germline V gene. The CDR3 nucleotides read TGCGCCAGCAGCTTGAGGGACCCCCATTACAATGAGCAGTTCTTC. Its protein product is CASSLRDPHYNEQFF.

This chain links TRBV7-2 with TRBJ2-3; no reliable D call. There are 12 residues in the CDR3. The V gene's germline CDR1 is SGHTA and CDR2 FQGNSA. Trimming pared 5 bases from V and 2 bases from J, leaving 5 bases between. The CDR3 loop reads CASSPFTDTQYF. The CDR3 DNA reads as TGTGCCAGCAGCCCCTTCACAGATACGCAGTATTTT.